The TCR beta chain described here comes from a study of radiotherapy plus CTLA-4 blockade in lung cancer. Study-wide context: Disease control was seen in 31% of patients, objective responses in more than 15%.

Produced via immunoSEQ multiplex PCR; TCRdb's table is partial and in-frame only. The table includes about 87,000 clones, around nine tenths detected once. The length of the CDR3 is 11 residues. Trimming pared 6 bases from V and 7 bases from J, leaving 12 bases between. The germline V gene has CDR1 SQVTM and CDR2 ANQGSEA. Worth noting for this clone: Its target is unknown.

Focal radiation plus CTLA-4 blockade with ipilimumab was given to patients with chemo-refractory metastatic non-small-cell lung cancer. Whole-study findings and limits: In blood, early T cell clone dynamics reportedly predicted response best, together with interferon-beta. Clones of tumor-derived TCRs expanded in blood after radiotherapy plus ipilimumab.

The sample here was peripheral blood, taken from a patient treated with radiotherapy plus ipilimumab. The chain is built from TRBV29-1 and TRBJ1-2, with D maybe TRBD1 (5 bases). This TCR came from a human donor with non-small cell lung cancer that progressed on radiotherapy plus ipilimumab. Written as DNA, the CDR3 is TGCAGCGTCTTGGCCGGGGGTGGCTACACCTTC. It translates to CSVLAGGGYTF.